Below, 11 T cell receptor beta chains from the same sample are listed, as sequenced in a study of T cells after yellow fever vaccination. TCRdb itself ran the 5' RACE reads through MiXCR, one entry per CDR3 protein. The repertoire holds some 200,000 distinct CDR3 sequences, with roughly 11% as singletons. The starting material was CD8+ T cells sorted from PBMCs, obtained 15 days after the yellow fever booster vaccination. These receptors originate from a man between 18 and 35 years old who received the YFV17D yellow fever vaccine.

The chain recombines TRBV6-5 with TRBJ2-5, with 9 bases matching TRBD1. Germline loops: CDR1 MNHEY, CDR2 SVGAGI. Trimming took 5 bases from V and 5 from J; bases not matched to a gene: 15. The CDR3 runs to 17 residues. For the CDR3, the DNA is TGTGCCAGCAGTCCTACTCTAACAGGGGGCCGGGGGGAGACCCAGTACTTC. It encodes CASSPTLTGGRGETQYF.

In DNA form, the CDR3 reads TGTGCCAGCAGCTTACCCCAGGACTTGAGGAGCACAGATACGCAGTATTTT. It specifies CASSLPQDLRSTDTQYF. This chain connects TRBV7-2 to TRBJ2-3, with D possibly matching TRBD2 (5 bases). The CDR3 runs to 17 residues. The V gene's germline CDR1 is SGHTA and CDR2 FQGNSA. The V and J ends lost 2 bases and 0 bases respectively, with 15 bases between them.

The chain combines TRBV3-1 with TRBJ1-2; maybe TRBD1 (6 bases). Germline CDR1 reads LGHDT; CDR2 reads YNNKEL (reference sequence). The CDR3 covers 14 residues. V was cut by 0 bases and J by 7 bases, with 12 bases left in between. The CDR3 coding sequence is TGTGCCAGCAGCCAAGATCCCAGGGGAGGTGGCTACACCTTC. The encoded protein is CASSQDPRGGGYTF.

This clonotype was counted at least ten times. The V call is TRBV12-3 or TRBV12-4, the J call TRBJ2-5; weak D call: TRBD2 (6 bases). This CDR3 has 14 residues. Trimming pared 8 bases from V and 1 base from J, leaving 14 bases between. CDR3 in amino acids: CASRERGIQETQYF. The CDR3 nucleotides are TGTGCCAGCCGGGAGAGGGGAATCCAAGAGACCCAGTACTTC.

V usage is TRBV3-1 and J usage is TRBJ1-5; 8 bases are a match to TRBD1. The CDR3 loop spans 18 amino acids. V gave up 1 base and J gave up 0 bases; unmatched junction bases: 8. Germline values: CDR1 LGHDT, CDR2 YNNKEL (reference sequence). The CDR3 region is CASSQGDRLLDSNQPQHF. The DNA of the CDR3 is TGTGCCAGCAGCCAAGGGGACAGGCTCCTGGATAGCAATCAGCCCCAGCATTTT.

This clonotype was recorded a few times. The chain links TRBV6-5 to TRBJ2-7; tentatively, D is TRBD1 or TRBD2 (5 bases each). The CDR3 sequence is 15 residues long. The germline V and J ends were trimmed by 4 bases and 2 bases, with 15 bases remaining between them. Looked up from germline, CDR1 is MNHEY and CDR2 is SVGAGI. The CDR3 loop is CASSLRAVGAYEQYV. The CDR3 DNA follows: TGTGCCAGCAGTTTAAGAGCGGTAGGGGCCTACGAGCAGTACGTC.

This clonotype has more than one count but fewer than ten. This chain joins TRBV4-3 and TRBJ1-1; D is uncertain. Trimming pared 0 bases from V and 0 bases from J, leaving 8 bases between. This CDR3 is built from 15 residues. The germline CDR1 and CDR2 sequences are LGHNA and YSLEER. The CDR3 loop is CASSQDPKVNTEAFF. In DNA, the CDR3 is TGCGCCAGCAGCCAAGATCCTAAGGTGAACACTGAAGCTTTCTTT.

The V and J genes are TRBV6-1 and TRBJ2-5, with D possibly being TRBD1 (6 bases). Trimming took 7 bases from V and 5 from J, leaving 20 bases between them. The CDR3 length is 15 residues. Germline values: CDR1 MNHNS, CDR2 SASEGT. The CDR3 reads CASKIGQGDIETQYF. The CDR3 bases are TGTGCCAGCAAAATAGGGCAAGGGGACATCGAGACCCAGTACTTC.

This clonotype was picked up a small number of times. The chain combines TRBV12-3 or TRBV12-4 with TRBJ1-4; D is uncertain. This CDR3 comprises 12 residues. Trimming left V 3 bases short and J 8 bases short, with 7 bases between. Here the CDR3 DNA reads TGTGCCAGCAGTTTCGCCAGAGAAAAACTGTTTTTT. As protein: CASSFAREKLFF.

The sample holds a few counts of this clonotype. The chain employs TRBV29-1 and TRBJ1-2; 8 nucleotides match TRBD1. The CDR3 is 12 amino acids. J was trimmed by 5 bases and V by 5 bases; bases with no gene match: 4. Germline loops: CDR1 SQVTM, CDR2 ANQGSEA. CDR3 region: CSVSGGAYGYTF. The CDR3 nucleotides read TGCAGCGTTTCAGGGGGCGCGTATGGCTACACCTTC. The variable domain in full, completed from reference TRBV29-1 and TRBJ1-2, reads SAVISQKPSRDICQRGTSLTIQCQVDSQVTMMFWYRQQPGQSLTLIATANQGSEATYESGFVIDKFPISRPNLTFSTLTVSNMSPEDSSIYLCSVSGGAYGYTFGSGTRLTVV.

This sequence joins TRBV2 and TRBJ2-7; perhaps D is TRBD1 or TRBD2 (5 bases each). The V and J ends lost 6 bases and 2 bases respectively, with 14 bases between them. The CDR3 runs to 14 residues. The germline CDR1 and CDR2 sequences are SNHLY and FYNNEI. The CDR3 sequence: CASREAGLTYEQYF. As DNA, the CDR3 is TGTGCCAGCAGGGAGGCAGGGCTTACCTACGAGCAGTACTTC.